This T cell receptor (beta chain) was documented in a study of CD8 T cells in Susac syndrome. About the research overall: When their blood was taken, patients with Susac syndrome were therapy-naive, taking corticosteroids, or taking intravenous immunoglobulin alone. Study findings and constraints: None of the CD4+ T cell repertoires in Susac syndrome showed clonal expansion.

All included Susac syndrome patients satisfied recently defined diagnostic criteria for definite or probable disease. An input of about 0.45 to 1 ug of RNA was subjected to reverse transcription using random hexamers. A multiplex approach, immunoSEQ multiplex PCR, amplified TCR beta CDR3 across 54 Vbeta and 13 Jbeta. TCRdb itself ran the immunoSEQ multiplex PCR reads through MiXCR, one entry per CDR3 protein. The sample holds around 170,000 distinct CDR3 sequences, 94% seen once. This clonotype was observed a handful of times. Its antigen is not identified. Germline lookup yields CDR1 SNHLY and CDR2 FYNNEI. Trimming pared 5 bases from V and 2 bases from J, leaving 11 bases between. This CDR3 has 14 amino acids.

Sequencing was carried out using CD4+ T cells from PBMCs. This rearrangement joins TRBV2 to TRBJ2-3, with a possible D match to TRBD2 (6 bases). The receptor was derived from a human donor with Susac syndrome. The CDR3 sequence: CASSQGLSTDTQYF. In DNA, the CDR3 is TGTGCCAGCAGTCAGGGACTCTCCACAGATACGCAGTATTTT.